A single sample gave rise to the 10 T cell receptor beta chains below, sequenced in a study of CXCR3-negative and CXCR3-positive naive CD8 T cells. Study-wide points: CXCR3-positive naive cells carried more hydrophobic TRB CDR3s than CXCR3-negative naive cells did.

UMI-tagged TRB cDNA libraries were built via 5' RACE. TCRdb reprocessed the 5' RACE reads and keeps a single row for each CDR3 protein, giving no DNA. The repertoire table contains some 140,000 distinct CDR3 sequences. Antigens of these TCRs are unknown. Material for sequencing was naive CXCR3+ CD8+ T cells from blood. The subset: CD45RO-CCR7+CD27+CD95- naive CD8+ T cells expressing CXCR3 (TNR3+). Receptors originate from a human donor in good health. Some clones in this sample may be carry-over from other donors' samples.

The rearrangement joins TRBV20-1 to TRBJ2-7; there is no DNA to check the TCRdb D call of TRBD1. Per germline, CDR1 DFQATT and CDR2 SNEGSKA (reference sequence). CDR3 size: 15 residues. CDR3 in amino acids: CSADSRLASSYEQYF.

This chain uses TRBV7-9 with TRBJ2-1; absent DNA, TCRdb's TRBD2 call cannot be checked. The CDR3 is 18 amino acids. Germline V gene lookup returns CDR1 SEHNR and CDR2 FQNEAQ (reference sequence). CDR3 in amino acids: CASSLALLGLDYSNEQFF.

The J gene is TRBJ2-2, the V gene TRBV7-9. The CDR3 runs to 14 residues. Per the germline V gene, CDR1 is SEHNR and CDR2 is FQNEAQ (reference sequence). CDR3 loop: CASSLALLPGELFF.

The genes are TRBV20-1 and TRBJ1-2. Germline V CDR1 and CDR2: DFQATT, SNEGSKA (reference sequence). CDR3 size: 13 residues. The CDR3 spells CSASTAVSYGYTF.

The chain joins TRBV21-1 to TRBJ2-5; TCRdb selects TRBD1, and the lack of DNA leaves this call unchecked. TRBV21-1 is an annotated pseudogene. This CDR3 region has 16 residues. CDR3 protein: CASRIRDRGPGETQYF.

Here the CDR3 reads CASSFLQGEVSNQPQHF. This chain uses TRBV12-3 or TRBV12-4 with TRBJ1-5; TCRdb reports TRBD1, a call that lacks DNA to check it against. This CDR3 has 17 residues.

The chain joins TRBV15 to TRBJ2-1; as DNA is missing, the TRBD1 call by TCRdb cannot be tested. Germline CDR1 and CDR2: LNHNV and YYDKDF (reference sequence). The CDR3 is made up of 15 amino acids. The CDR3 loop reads CATSARGASYNEQFF.

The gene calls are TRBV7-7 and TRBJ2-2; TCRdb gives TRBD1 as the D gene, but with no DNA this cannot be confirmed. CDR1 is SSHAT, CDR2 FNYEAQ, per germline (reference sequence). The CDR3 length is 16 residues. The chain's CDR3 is CASSLAVQGGPGELFF.

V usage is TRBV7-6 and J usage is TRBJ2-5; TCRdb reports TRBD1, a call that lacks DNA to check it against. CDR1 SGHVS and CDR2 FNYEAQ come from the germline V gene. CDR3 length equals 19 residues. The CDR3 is CASSLDPPQLDEVQETQYF.

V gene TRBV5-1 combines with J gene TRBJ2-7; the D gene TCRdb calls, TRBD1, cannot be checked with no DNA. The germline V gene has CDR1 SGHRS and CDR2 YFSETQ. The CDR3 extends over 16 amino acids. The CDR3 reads CASSLADRGLGYEQYF.